Below, 22 T cell receptor beta chains from the same sample are listed, as sequenced in a study of regulatory T cells in long-lasting Graves disease. Assembly of TCR beta libraries relied on iRepertoire HTBI primers together with Arm-PCR of CDR3 regions. Each CDR3 protein gets one entry after TCRdb re-called the multiplex PCR reads with MiXCR. There are approximately 490,000 distinct CDR3 sequences in the sample; around 15% occur only once, and 12% lies in the top ten. Time point noted: newly diagnosed GD, antithyroid drugs for less than 3 months. RNA extracted from PBMCs served as the sequencing template. The data were also submitted as part of a second study, on T cells in Graves' hyperthyroidism and ophthalmopathy.

The sequences come from peripheral blood mononuclear cells (PBMCs), collected at new diagnosis, from a patient treated with antithyroid drugs. The receptors here all came from a middle-aged man with Graves disease.

V is TRBV6-4 and J is TRBJ2-2, with 12 bases lining up with TRBD1. This CDR3 has 16 residues. Germline CDR1 reads MRHNA; CDR2 reads SNTAGT. V was pared by 3 bases and J by 4 bases, with 3 bases of the junction left unmatched. This chain's CDR3 is CASSEGTGGFTGELFF. Written as DNA, the CDR3 is TGTGCCAGCAGTGAAGGGACAGGGGGCTTCACCGGGGAGCTGTTTTTT.

The chain has TRBV4-2 and TRBJ2-1; 9 bases are shared with TRBD2. The CDR3 is 15 residues long. The ends lost 2 bases at V and 7 bases at J; junction bases unmatched: 6. Germline V gene data show CDR1 as LGHNA and CDR2 as YNFKEQ. This chain's CDR3 is CASSQSGTSKNEQFF. The CDR3 DNA reads as TGTGCCAGCAGCCAATCCGGGACTAGCAAGAATGAGCAGTTCTTC.

This clonotype was counted at least ten times. The CDR3 region is CASKVEWGRGETQYF. Written as DNA, the CDR3 is TGTGCCAGCAAGGTGGAATGGGGCAGGGGGGAGACCCAGTACTTC. The gene calls are TRBV6-1 and TRBJ2-5, with 7 bases aligning to TRBD1. The CDR3 sequence is 15 residues long. Losses at the gene ends were 7 bases for V and 5 bases for J; bases not matched to a gene: 13. Germline V lookup: CDR1 MNHNS, CDR2 SASEGT.

This clonotype occurred many times. The gene calls are TRBV11-2 and TRBJ2-7; 7 bases are a match to TRBD2. The CDR3 is 16 residues long. V was pared by 0 bases and J by 4 bases, with 9 bases of the junction left unmatched. Germline CDR1 SGHAT, CDR2 FQNNGV. The CDR3 is CASSLDGRAGNYEQYF. CDR3 DNA: TGTGCCAGCAGCTTAGATGGGAGGGCAGGGAATTACGAGCAGTACTTC.

This clonotype was seen many times. This rearrangement joins TRBV20-1 to TRBJ2-5; D is undetermined. V lost 6 bases to trimming and J lost 4 bases, with 12 bases between them. Germline CDR1 reads DFQATT; CDR2 reads SNEGSKA (reference sequence). The CDR3 has 12 amino acids. The CDR3 loop is CSAPMGLETQYF. CDR3 bases: TGCAGTGCCCCCATGGGGTTAGAGACCCAGTACTTC.

This clonotype was detected a few times. This chain joins TRBV20-1 and TRBJ2-3, with 8 bases lining up with TRBD2. V dropped 5 bases and J dropped 2; count of bases not matched to a gene: 3. The CDR3 length is 13 residues. Germline V gene data show CDR1 as DFQATT and CDR2 as SNEGSKA (reference sequence). CDR3 sequence: CSARSGNTDTQYF. For the CDR3, the DNA is TGCAGTGCTCGTAGCGGGAACACAGATACGCAGTATTTT.

The rearrangement uses TRBV27 and TRBJ1-2; 7 positions match TRBD1. There are 13 residues in the CDR3. Germline V CDR1 and CDR2: MNHEY, SMNVEV (reference sequence). Trimming at V came to 4 bases and at J to 10 bases, leaving 9 bases not matched to a gene. The CDR3, as DNA: TGTGCCAGCAGTTGGGGACAGAGGCCTCCCTACACCTTC. Its protein is CASSWGQRPPYTF.

This clonotype was seen ten or more times. The chain recombines TRBV29-1 with TRBJ2-5, with 9 bases identical to TRBD2. CDR3 length equals 14 residues. V lost 4 bases to trimming and J lost 7 bases; unmatched junction nucleotides: 10. In germline, CDR1 is SQVTM, CDR2 ANQGSEA. The CDR3 region is CSVVSGRSPGTQYF. CDR3 bases: TGCAGCGTTGTTAGCGGGAGAAGTCCAGGGACCCAGTACTTC.

This clonotype was seen at least ten times. V and J are TRBV5-1 and TRBJ2-1; TRBD2 agrees at 9 bases. Germline V gene sequence: CDR1 SGHRS, CDR2 YFSETQ. The length of the CDR3 is 16 residues. Germline trimming cut 6 bases from V and 2 bases from J; bases unmatched to any gene: 9. CDR3: CASTRGLAGPYNEQFF. CDR3 sequence (DNA): TGCGCCAGCACCCGAGGGCTAGCGGGACCCTACAATGAGCAGTTCTTC.

This clonotype was seen at least ten times. DNA of the CDR3: TGTGCCAGCAGCTTCAGGCTAGCGGGAGCCTACAATGAGCAGTTCTTC. Translated, it gives CASSFRLAGAYNEQFF. The chain carries TRBV7-8 and TRBJ2-1, with TRBD2 matching 10 bases. Trimming cost V 3 bases and J 2 bases; bases outside gene matches: 4. The CDR3 is 16 amino acids. Germline V lookup: CDR1 SGHVS, CDR2 FQNEAQ.

In this sample, this clonotype turned up many times. This chain links TRBV29-1 with TRBJ2-2, with TRBD2 matching 11 bases. The junction had 7 bases not matched to a gene; V was cut back by 6 bases and J by 4 bases. CDR3 length: 15 amino acids. Germline CDR1 reads SQVTM; CDR2 reads ANQGSEA. The CDR3 reads CSVSRLAGGTGELFF. CDR3 nucleotide sequence: TGCAGCGTATCCCGGCTAGCGGGAGGCACCGGGGAGCTGTTTTTT.

This clonotype was seen a handful of times. V gene TRBV7-3 combines with J gene TRBJ2-1, with 11 positions matching TRBD2. Germline CDR1 reads SGHTA; CDR2 reads FQGTGA. The trim removed 5 bases at V and 7 bases at J, leaving 10 bases unmatched. The CDR3 consists of 16 residues. The CDR3 nucleotides are TGTGCCAGCAGCCCCATAGCGGGAGGGCCTGAAAATGAGCAGTTCTTC. Translated, it gives CASSPIAGGPENEQFF. Using reference TRBV7-3 and TRBJ2-1 for the parts outside the CDR3, the full variable domain is GAGVSQTPSNKVTEKGKYVELRCDPISGHTALYWYRQSLGQGPEFLIYFQGTGAADDSGLPNDRFFAVRPEGSVSTLKIQRTERGDSAVYLCASSPIAGGPENEQFFGPGTRLTVL.

This clonotype has a count of ten or more. The V call is TRBV7-9, the J call TRBJ1-1; TRBD1 is a possible D gene (5 bases). Germline CDR1 is SEHNR and CDR2 is FQNEAQ (reference sequence). The V and J ends lost 4 bases and 4 bases respectively, with 7 bases between them. The CDR3 spans 12 residues. The CDR3: CASSSGSTEAFF. As DNA, the CDR3 is TGTGCCAGCAGCTCAGGGTCCACTGAAGCTTTCTTT.

This clonotype appeared a single time. This may be a read error: a much more frequent sequence differs by one nucleotide. This chain joins TRBV10-3 and TRBJ2-1, with TRBD2 identical over 13 bases. Germline values: CDR1 ENHRY, CDR2 SYGVKD. J lost 2 bases, V lost 8 bases, and 6 bases had no gene match. This CDR3 has 16 amino acids. The CDR3 sequence: CAIWDTSGRAYNEQFF. DNA of the CDR3: TGTGCCATCTGGGATACTAGCGGGAGGGCCTACAATGAGCAGTTCTTC.

The chain carries TRBV19 and TRBJ2-7, with D tentatively TRBD1 (6 bases). This CDR3 region has 14 residues. The germline gives CDR1 LNHDA, CDR2 SQIVND (reference sequence). Between the trimmed V and J ends, which lost 8 bases and 4 bases, there was a span of 18 bases. The CDR3 DNA sequence: TGTGCCAGTCAGAGAACAGGGTTTGGGTACGAGCAGTACTTC. Its protein is CASQRTGFGYEQYF.

This clonotype appeared many times. The chain carries TRBV3-1 and TRBJ2-7; 8 positions match TRBD1. The V gene end was trimmed by 4 bases and the J gene end by 6 bases; junction bases not matched to a gene: 8. The CDR3 is made up of 14 amino acids. The V gene's germline CDR1 is LGHDT and CDR2 YNNKEL (reference sequence). The CDR3 loop is CASSPTGDPTEQYF. In DNA form, the CDR3 reads TGTGCCAGCAGCCCGACAGGGGATCCTACCGAGCAGTACTTC.

This chain joins TRBV20-1 and TRBJ2-7, with 14 bases identical to TRBD2. The CDR3 runs to 15 residues. CDR1 DFQATT and CDR2 SNEGSKA come from the germline V gene (reference sequence). Trimming took 6 bases from V and 5 from J; bases not matched to a gene: 9. The CDR3 region has the DNA TGCAGTGCAAGGGGACTAGCGGGAGTAAGCCACGAGCAGTACTTC. Translation gives CSARGLAGVSHEQYF.

The rearrangement uses TRBV19 and TRBJ2-1, with D maybe TRBD1 (5 bases). With 6 bases removed from V and 8 bases from J, the gap between germline ends came to 23 bases. The V gene's germline CDR1 is LNHDA and CDR2 SQIVND (reference sequence). This CDR3 spans 16 amino acids. The CDR3 protein is CASSPTRDNANDEQFF. CDR3 nucleotides: TGTGCCAGTAGCCCCACCAGGGATAATGCAAACGATGAGCAGTTCTTC.

This clonotype was detected ten times or more. This chain links TRBV28 with TRBJ1-6; 9 positions match TRBD1. The V gene's germline CDR1 is MDHEN and CDR2 SYDVKM. This CDR3 spans 16 amino acids. J lost 4 bases, V lost 6 bases, and 7 bases had no gene match. The DNA of the CDR3 is TGTGCCAGCAGATACAGGGGGCTAAATTATAATTCACCCCTCCACTTT. This gives the protein CASRYRGLNYNSPLHF. The variable domain in full, with the rest retrieved from reference TRBV28 and TRBJ1-6, is DVKVTQSSRYLVKRTGEKVFLECVQDMDHENMFWYRQDPGLGLRLIYFSYDVKMKEKGDIPEGYSVSREKKERFSLILESASTNQTSMYLCASRYRGLNYNSPLHFGNGTRLTVT.

This clonotype was seen at least ten times. V and J are TRBV5-1 and TRBJ2-7; a possible D gene is TRBD1 (5 bases). Trimming removed 0 bases from V and 6 bases from J, with 16 bases in between. In germline, CDR1 is SGHRS, CDR2 YFSETQ. This CDR3 comprises 15 residues. In DNA, the CDR3 is TGCGCCAGCAGCTTGGAAGTAGGACAATCGGGCGAGCAGTACTTC. This codes for CASSLEVGQSGEQYF.

This clonotype was picked up many times. In nucleotides, the CDR3 is TGTGCCAGCTCCCGGAACGGGCCTAAATACAATGAGCAGTTCTTC. This sequence encodes CASSRNGPKYNEQFF. The genes are TRBV18 and TRBJ2-1, with D hard to call. Trimming took off 6 bases at V and 4 bases at J, with 16 bases between the two ends. Per germline, CDR1 KGHSH and CDR2 LQKENI. The CDR3 totals 15 residues.

This clonotype was counted ten times or more. The chain uses TRBV19 and TRBJ1-5; D gene uncertain. The length of the CDR3 is 14 residues. V shed 3 bases and J shed 3 bases, with 9 bases lying between them. Germline loops: CDR1 LNHDA, CDR2 SQIVND (reference sequence). This CDR3 is CASSMERTNQPQHF. The CDR3 region has the DNA TGTGCCAGTAGTATGGAACGGACCAATCAGCCCCAGCATTTT.